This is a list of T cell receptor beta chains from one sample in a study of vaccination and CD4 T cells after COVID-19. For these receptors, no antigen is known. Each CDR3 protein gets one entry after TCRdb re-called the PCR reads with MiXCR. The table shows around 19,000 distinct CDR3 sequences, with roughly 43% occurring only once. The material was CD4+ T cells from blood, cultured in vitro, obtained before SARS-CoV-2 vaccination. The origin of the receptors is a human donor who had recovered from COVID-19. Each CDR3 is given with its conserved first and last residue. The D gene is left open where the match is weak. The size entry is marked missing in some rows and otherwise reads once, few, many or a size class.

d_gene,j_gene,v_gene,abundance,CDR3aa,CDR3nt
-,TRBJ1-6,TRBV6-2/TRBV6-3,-,CASSHRGGGSPLHF,TGTGCCAGCAGCCATCGGGGGGGGGGTTCACCCCTCCACTTT
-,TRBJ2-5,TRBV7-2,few,CASSFGLQETQYF,TGTGCCAGCAGCTTCGGCCTACAAGAGACCCAGTACTTC
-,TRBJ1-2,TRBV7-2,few,CASSFAQPGRFYGYTF,TGTGCCAGCAGCTTCGCCCAACCGGGTCGCTTCTATGGCTACACCTTC
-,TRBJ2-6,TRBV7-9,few,CASSPRFRVGPGANVLTF,TGTGCCAGCAGCCCTCGTTTTCGGGTCGGCCCTGGGGCCAACGTCCTGACTTTC
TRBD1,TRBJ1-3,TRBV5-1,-,CASSLGDSLSGNTIYF,TGCGCCAGCAGCTTGGGGGACAGCCTCTCTGGAAACACCATATATTTT
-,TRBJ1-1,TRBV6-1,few,CASMIGSGNTEAFF,TGTGCCAGCATGATAGGCAGCGGGAACACTGAAGCTTTCTTT
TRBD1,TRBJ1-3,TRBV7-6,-,CASSSDSPGQGDTIYF,TGTGCCAGCAGCTCAGATTCCCCGGGACAGGGAGACACCATATATTTT
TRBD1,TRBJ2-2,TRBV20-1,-,CSAGYRGSHTGELFF,TGCAGTGCTGGCTACAGGGGGTCGCACACCGGGGAGCTGTTTTTT
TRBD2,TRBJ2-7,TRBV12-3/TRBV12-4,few,CASSANSGRAPYEQYF,TGTGCCAGCAGCGCAAATAGCGGGAGGGCCCCCTACGAGCAGTACTTC
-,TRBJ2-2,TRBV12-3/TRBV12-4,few,CASSFGGSVHGGELFF,TGTGCCAGCAGTTTTGGGGGATCAGTTCACGGCGGGGAGCTGTTTTTT
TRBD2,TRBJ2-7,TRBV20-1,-,CSSPGLAGSYEQYF,TGCTCCTCCCCGGGACTAGCGGGATCCTACGAGCAGTACTTC
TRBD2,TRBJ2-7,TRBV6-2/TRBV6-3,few,CASISKRGFYEQYF,TGTGCCAGCATCTCGAAGCGGGGCTTCTACGAGCAGTACTTC
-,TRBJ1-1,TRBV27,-,CASTRPQSTEAFF,TGTGCCAGCACCCGCCCCCAGAGCACTGAAGCTTTCTTT
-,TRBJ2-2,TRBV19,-,CASPDINTGELFF,TGTGCCAGTCCGGATATAAACACCGGGGAGCTGTTTTTT
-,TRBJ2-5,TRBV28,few,CASINGAGQPAVETQYF,TGTGCCAGCATCAACGGGGCCGGGCAGCCGGCGGTGGAGACCCAGTACTTC
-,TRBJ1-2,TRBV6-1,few,CASSEGAVAQANYGYTF,TGTGCCAGCAGTGAAGGGGCAGTGGCTCAGGCCAACTATGGCTACACCTTC
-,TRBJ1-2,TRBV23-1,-,CASSQPYTTDNRYYGYTF,TGCGCCAGCAGTCAACCGTATACCACCGACAACAGGTACTATGGCTACACCTTC
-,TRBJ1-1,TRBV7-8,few,CASSLDSYTEAFF,TGTGCCAGCAGCTTGGATAGCTACACTGAAGCTTTCTTT
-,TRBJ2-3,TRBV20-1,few,CSVALADGYTQYF,TGCAGCGTCGCCCTGGCGGACGGGTATACGCAGTATTTT
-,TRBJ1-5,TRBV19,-,CATRGGINQPQHF,TGTGCCACTCGGGGGGGGATCAATCAGCCCCAGCATTTT
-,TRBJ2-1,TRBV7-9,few,CASSSMSNRARLVF,TGTGCCAGCAGCTCGATGAGCAACAGGGCCCGACTGGTCTTC
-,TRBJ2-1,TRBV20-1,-,CSARAEGTKGYDEQFF,TGCAGTGCTAGAGCAGAAGGGACGAAGGGGTACGATGAGCAGTTCTTC
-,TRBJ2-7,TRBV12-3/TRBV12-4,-,CASSLTGNPISGSYEQYF,TGTGCCAGCAGTTTGACCGGGAATCCGATTTCTGGCTCCTACGAGCAGTACTTC
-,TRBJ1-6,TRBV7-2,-,CASSFKGQNSPLHF,TGTGCCAGCAGCTTCAAAGGCCAAAATTCACCCCTCCACTTT
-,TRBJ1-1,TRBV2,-,CASYLQGMNTEAFF,TGTGCCAGCTACCTCCAGGGCATGAACACTGAAGCTTTCTTT
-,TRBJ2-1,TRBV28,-,CASSFRGF,TGTGCCAGCAGTTTTCGCGGTTTC
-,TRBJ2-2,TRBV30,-,CAWKGVAGELFF,TGTGCCTGGAAAGGGGTTGCCGGGGAGCTGTTTTTT
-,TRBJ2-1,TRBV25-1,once,CASSESGSYNEQFF,TGTGCCAGCAGTGAATCCGGCTCCTACAATGAGCAGTTCTTC
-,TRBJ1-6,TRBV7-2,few,CASSLVGGPGVDSPLHF,TGTGCCAGCAGCTTAGTGGGCGGGCCCGGGGTTGATTCACCCCTCCACTTT
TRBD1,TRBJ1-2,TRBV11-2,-,CASSPYSGTARYTF,TGTGCCAGCAGCCCGTACTCAGGGACAGCACGCTACACCTTC
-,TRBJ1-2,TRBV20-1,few,CSARVPGLYGYTF,TGCAGTGCTAGAGTCCCAGGCCTTTATGGCTACACCTTC
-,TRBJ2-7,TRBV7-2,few,CASTRLVGGINTYEQYF,TGTGCCAGCACCCGCCTCGTGGGGGGTATCAATACCTACGAGCAGTACTTC
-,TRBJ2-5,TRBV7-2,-,CASSFPGTVVKETQYF,TGTGCCAGCAGCTTTCCCGGGACGGTGGTCAAGGAGACCCAGTACTTC
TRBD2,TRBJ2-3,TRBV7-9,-,CASSAVVGGARGENTQYF,TGTGCCAGCAGCGCCGTTGTCGGGGGGGCCCGGGGTGAAAATACGCAGTATTTT